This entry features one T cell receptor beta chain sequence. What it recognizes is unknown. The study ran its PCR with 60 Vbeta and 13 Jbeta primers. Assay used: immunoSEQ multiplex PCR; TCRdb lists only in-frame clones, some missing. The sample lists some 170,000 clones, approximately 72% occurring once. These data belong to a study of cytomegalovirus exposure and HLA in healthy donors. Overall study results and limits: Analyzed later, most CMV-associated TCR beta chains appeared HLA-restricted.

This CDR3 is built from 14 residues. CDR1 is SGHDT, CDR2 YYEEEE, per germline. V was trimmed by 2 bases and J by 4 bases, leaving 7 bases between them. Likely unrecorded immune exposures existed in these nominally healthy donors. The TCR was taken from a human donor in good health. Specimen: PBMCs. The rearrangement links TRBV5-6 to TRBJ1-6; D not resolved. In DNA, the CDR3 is TGTGCCAGCAGCTTAGAGCGATATAATTCACCCCTCCACTTT. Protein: CASSLERYNSPLHF.